This T cell receptor beta chain was identified in a study of radiation and T cells in renal cell carcinoma. Sequencing used immunoSEQ multiplex PCR; TCRdb keeps in-frame clones, though not all of them. The sample holds roughly 80,000 clones, around 86% seen once. Time point defined: blood 2 weeks post-SBRT. Treatment noted: 15 Gy SBRT to primary tumor, nephrectomy 4 weeks later. V shed 4 bases, J shed 2 bases, and the junction held 24 bases outside the gene matches. There are 24 residues in the CDR3. CDR1 LGHNA and CDR2 YNFKEQ come from the germline V gene. Sequencing was performed on blood, taken from a patient whose treatment included radiotherapy and nephrectomy. The sequence derives from a woman aged 50 to 65 with renal cell carcinoma. The chain links TRBV4-2 to TRBJ2-3; 16 bases are shared with TRBD2. The CDR3 here is CASSPRGRARGGLAGGYSTDTQYF. The DNA for the CDR3 is TGTGCCAGCAGCCCCCGGGGAAGAGCGCGCGGGGGACTAGCGGGGGGGTACTCCACAGATACGCAGTATTTT.